This TCR beta chain was documented in a study of T cells in Graves' hyperthyroidism and ophthalmopathy. Findings and limits, study-wide: A model of 13 V-J pairs discriminated ophthalmopathy from stable hyperthyroidism. Most clonotypes expanded in the thyroid (above 0.001) were also present in blood.

Used for diagnoses were clinical symptoms, serum thyroxine and TRAb, thyroid ultrasound and orbital computed tomography. Cells are PBMCs isolated from around 9.4 ml of fresh blood. Germline lookup yields CDR1 SQVTM and CDR2 ANQGSEA. The J segment lost 6 bases and the V segment lost 5 bases, leaving 3 bases of the junction unmatched. CDR3 size: 11 residues. Researchers amplified the TCR beta CDR3 regions from RNA transcripts. A first-round RT-PCR of the TCR CDR3 used the HTBI primer set. In TCRdb, the multiplex PCR reads were re-called with MiXCR into one record per CDR3 protein. The sample comprises roughly 710,000 distinct CDR3 sequences, 35% of which are singletons, and around 32% rests with the top ten. This clonotype was seen ten or more times. Its antigen is unidentified.

The receptor was isolated from a woman in her 40s with Graves' hyperthyroidism. The V and J genes are TRBV29-1 and TRBJ2-7; 8 bases are a match to TRBD1. Sample: blood. Here the CDR3 reads CSVTTGAEQYF. The CDR3 bases are TGCAGCGTTACGACAGGGGCCGAGCAGTACTTC.